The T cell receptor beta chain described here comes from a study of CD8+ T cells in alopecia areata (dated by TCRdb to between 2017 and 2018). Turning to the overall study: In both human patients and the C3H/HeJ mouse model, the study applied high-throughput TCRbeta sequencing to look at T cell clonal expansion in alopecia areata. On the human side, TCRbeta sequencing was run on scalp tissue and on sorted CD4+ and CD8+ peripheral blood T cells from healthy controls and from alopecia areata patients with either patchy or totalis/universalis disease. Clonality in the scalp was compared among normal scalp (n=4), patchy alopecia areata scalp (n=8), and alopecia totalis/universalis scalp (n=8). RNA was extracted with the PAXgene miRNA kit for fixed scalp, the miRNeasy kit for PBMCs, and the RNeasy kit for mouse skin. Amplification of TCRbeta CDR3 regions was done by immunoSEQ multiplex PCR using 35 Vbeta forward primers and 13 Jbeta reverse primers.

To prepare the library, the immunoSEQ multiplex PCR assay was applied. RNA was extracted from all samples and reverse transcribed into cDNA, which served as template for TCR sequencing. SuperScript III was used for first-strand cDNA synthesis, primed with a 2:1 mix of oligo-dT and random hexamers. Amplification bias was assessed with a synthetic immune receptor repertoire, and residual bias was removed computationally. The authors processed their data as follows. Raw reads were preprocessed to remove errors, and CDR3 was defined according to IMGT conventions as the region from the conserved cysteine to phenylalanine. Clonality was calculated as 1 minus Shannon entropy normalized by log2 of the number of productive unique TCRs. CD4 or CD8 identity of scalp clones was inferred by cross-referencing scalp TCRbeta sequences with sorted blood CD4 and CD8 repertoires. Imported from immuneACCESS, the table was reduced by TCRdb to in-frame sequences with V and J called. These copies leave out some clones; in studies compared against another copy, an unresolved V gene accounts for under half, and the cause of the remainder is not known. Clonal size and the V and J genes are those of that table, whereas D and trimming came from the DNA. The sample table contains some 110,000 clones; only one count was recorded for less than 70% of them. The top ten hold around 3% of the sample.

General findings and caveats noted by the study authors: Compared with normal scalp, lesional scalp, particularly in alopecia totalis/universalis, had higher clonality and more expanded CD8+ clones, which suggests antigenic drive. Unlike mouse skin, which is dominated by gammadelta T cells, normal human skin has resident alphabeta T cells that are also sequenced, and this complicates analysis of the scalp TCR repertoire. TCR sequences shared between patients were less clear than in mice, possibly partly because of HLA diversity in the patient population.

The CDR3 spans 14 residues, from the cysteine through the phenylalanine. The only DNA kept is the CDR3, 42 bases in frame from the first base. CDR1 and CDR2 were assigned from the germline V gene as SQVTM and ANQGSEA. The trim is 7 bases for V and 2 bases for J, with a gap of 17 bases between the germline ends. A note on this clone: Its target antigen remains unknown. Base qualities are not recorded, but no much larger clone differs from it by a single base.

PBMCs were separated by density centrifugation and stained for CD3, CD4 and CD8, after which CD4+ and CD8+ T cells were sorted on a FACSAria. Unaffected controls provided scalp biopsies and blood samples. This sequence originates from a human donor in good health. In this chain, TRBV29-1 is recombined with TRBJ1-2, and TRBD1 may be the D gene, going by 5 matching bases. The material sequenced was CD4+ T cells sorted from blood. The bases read TGCAGCGCCGACCTGGGGACGTTGAACTATGGCTACACCTTC. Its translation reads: CSADLGTLNYGYTF.